This T cell receptor (beta chain) was identified during a study of blood T cells in healthy people across ages. With respect to this clonotype: Its antigen is not identified.

Through a sample-barcoded 5' primer and a J-beta primer mix, a second PCR was run for roughly 6 to 12 cycles. TCRdb re-called the 5' RACE reads through MiXCR, storing one row per CDR3 protein. The repertoire holds around 1,000,000 distinct CDR3 sequences, with approximately 25% as singletons. The CDR3 has 15 residues. The V gene's germline CDR1 is SGHDT and CDR2 YYEEEE. Trimming removed 4 bases at V and 4 bases at J, with 18 bases between. Whole-study results and caveats: A strong correlation was seen between TCR beta diversity and naive T cell percentage.

These records were also assigned to another study, of T cells of mothers and their children.

The TCR was taken from a girl aged 2 to 10 in good health. Sequenced material: blood. The rearrangement links TRBV5-6 to TRBJ2-7; no reliable D call. For the CDR3, the DNA is TGTGCCAGCAGCCTTGGGGTCCGCGTGGTGTACGAGCAGTACTTC. It codes for CASSLGVRVVYEQYF.